The next 28 T cell receptor beta chains were all read from a single sample in a study of CD8+CD57+ T cells in acquired aplastic anemia. According to the study, genomic DNA was the template for TCR beta VDJ and CDR3 profiling. MiXCR, run by TCRdb on the reads, gives a single entry per CDR3 protein. This repertoire shows more than 150,000 distinct CDR3 sequences, around 65% found once; its top ten account for about half. The sample taken for sequencing was sorted CD4+, CD8+, or CD8+CD57+ T cells (not recorded which) from PBMCs. Every receptor here comes from a human donor with severe aplastic anemia or a healthy control (not recorded which).

In this sample, this clonotype turned up many times. The chain combines TRBV19 with TRBJ2-5; 7 positions agree with TRBD1. This CDR3 has 15 residues. The V segment lost 1 base and the J segment 5 bases; nucleotides outside the gene matches: 7. CDR1 and CDR2 (germline): LNHDA, SQIVND (reference sequence). The CDR3 is CASSIGSGGYETQYF. DNA for the CDR3: TGTGCCAGTAGTATAGGTTCAGGGGGATACGAGACCCAGTACTTC.

The sample holds many counts of this clonotype. The chain recombines TRBV3-1 with TRBJ2-3, with D unresolved. This CDR3 is 14 amino acids long. Between the trimmed V and J ends, which lost 2 bases and 2 bases, there was a span of 8 bases. The germline V gene has CDR1 LGHDT and CDR2 YNNKEL (reference sequence). The CDR3 region has the DNA TGTGCCAGCAGCCAAACAGAGTTCACAGATACGCAGTATTTT. Translated: CASSQTEFTDTQYF.

The J gene is TRBJ2-3, the V gene TRBV4-1, with D unresolved. Germline loops: CDR1 MGHRA, CDR2 YSYEKL. Between the trimmed V and J ends, which lost 0 bases and 5 bases, there was a span of 9 bases. CDR3 length: 14 residues. CDR3 region: CASSQDPLEDTQYF. For the CDR3, the DNA is TGCGCCAGCAGCCAAGACCCTCTGGAAGATACGCAGTATTTT.

A remark on this clonotype: This may be a read error: a much more frequent sequence differs by one nucleotide. The chain links TRBV7-6 to TRBJ2-7, with a weak D call TRBD2 (6 bases). Germline assignment: CDR1 SGHVS and CDR2 FNYEAQ. V was clipped by 6 bases and J by 2 bases, with 20 bases between them. This CDR3 comprises 16 residues. In DNA, the CDR3 is TGTGCCAGCAGTCTAGGGGCGGGACGGGGGACCTACGAGCAGTACTTC. This sequence encodes CASSLGAGRGTYEQYF.

The J gene is TRBJ2-5, the V gene TRBV9; D possibly corresponds to TRBD2 (5 bases). The CDR3 contains 15 residues. The V end was cut by 4 bases, the J end by 4 bases, with 17 bases between. CDR1 and CDR2 from the germline V gene are SGDLS and YYNGEE. The CDR3 bases are TGTGCCAGCAGCCCCCTCGGGGTAGCGTTAGAGACCCAGTACTTC. It is translated as CASSPLGVALETQYF.

This clonotype was counted once. V and J are TRBV20-1 and TRBJ1-4; D is unclear. Trimming removed 2 bases from V and 6 bases from J, with 10 bases in between. This CDR3 spans 13 amino acids. The germline V gene encodes CDR1 DFQATT and CDR2 SNEGSKA (reference sequence). CDR3 sequence: CSARRNKDEKLFF. The CDR3 bases are TGCAGTGCTAGAAGGAACAAAGATGAAAAACTGTTTTTT.

V usage is TRBV20-1 and J usage is TRBJ2-5; D possibly matches TRBD1 or TRBD2 (5 bases each). The CDR3 has 14 residues. The V end was cut by 0 bases, the J end by 2 bases, with 10 bases between. Germline lookup yields CDR1 DFQATT and CDR2 SNEGSKA (reference sequence). CDR3 nucleotide sequence: TGCAGTGCTAGAGATCCAGGGACGCAAGAGACCCAGTACTTC. Residues: CSARDPGTQETQYF.

The chain combines TRBV20-1 with TRBJ2-1; the match to TRBD2 covers 13 bases. The CDR3 runs 16 residues. V trimming: 6 bases; J trimming: 7 bases; junction bases outside the gene matches: 12. Germline V gene lookup returns CDR1 DFQATT and CDR2 SNEGSKA (reference sequence). The CDR3 region is CSAPTQTSGGRNEQFF. DNA for the CDR3: TGCAGTGCCCCGACCCAGACTAGCGGGGGGAGGAATGAGCAGTTCTTC.

The chain combines TRBV7-2 with TRBJ2-7; the D gene is possibly TRBD1 (5 bases). Trimming took off 1 base at V and 5 bases at J, with 12 bases between the two ends. Germline V gene data show CDR1 as SGHTA and CDR2 as FQGNSA. The CDR3 has 14 amino acids. As DNA, the CDR3 is TGTGCCAGCAGCTTAGGTGGCAGGGTCGACGAGCAGTACTTC. Protein: CASSLGGRVDEQYF.

The chain joins TRBV9 to TRBJ2-4, with unresolved D. Germline V gives CDR1 SGDLS, CDR2 YYNGEE. The CDR3 is made up of 13 amino acids. The V end lost 4 bases, the J end lost 10 bases, and 15 bases lay between the germline ends. In DNA form, the CDR3 reads TGTGCCAGCAGCCCTGGGTTGGAAGGGATTCAGTACTTC. It codes for CASSPGLEGIQYF. Variable domain in full (rest from reference TRBV9 and TRBJ2-4): DSGVTQTPKHLITATGQRVTLRCSPRSGDLSVYWYQQSLDQGLQFLIQYYNGEERAKGNILERFSAQQFPDLHSELNLSSLELGDSALYFCASSPGLEGIQYFGAGTRLSVL.

The chain recombines TRBV7-9 with TRBJ2-5, with D hard to call. Germline V gene data show CDR1 as SEHNR and CDR2 as FQNEAQ (reference sequence). V was pared by 0 bases and J by 4 bases, with 15 bases between. The CDR3 length is 16 residues. This chain's CDR3 is CASSLAPPLTGETQYF. The CDR3 region has the DNA TGTGCCAGCAGCTTAGCCCCTCCCCTGACGGGAGAGACCCAGTACTTC.

This clonotype came up a few times. CDR3 in DNA: TGTGCCAGCAGAGGGACCACGAACACCGGGGAGCTGTTTTTT. This codes for CASRGTTNTGELFF. The genes are TRBV2 and TRBJ2-2; D might be TRBD1 or TRBD2, each matching 5 bases. Germline-derived CDR1 and CDR2 are SNHLY and FYNNEI. The CDR3 covers 14 residues. V gave up 6 bases and J gave up 0 bases, with 8 bases separating them.

This clonotype has at least ten counts. The chain combines TRBV2 with TRBJ1-5, with a weak D call TRBD1 (6 bases). Trimming removed 5 bases from V and 0 bases from J, with 20 bases in between. The CDR3 loop spans 18 amino acids. Per germline, CDR1 SNHLY and CDR2 FYNNEI. The CDR3 region is CASSQVSTGTSSNQPQHF. The CDR3 DNA follows: TGTGCCAGCAGTCAAGTCAGTACAGGGACCTCTAGCAATCAGCCCCAGCATTTT.

The rearrangement uses TRBV19 and TRBJ2-1; possible D gene TRBD2, 7 bases. This CDR3 is 16 amino acids long. V lost 0 bases and J 4 bases, leaving 13 bases between the germline ends. Germline CDR1 reads LNHDA; CDR2 reads SQIVND (reference sequence). This CDR3 reads CASSIDGGAGYNEQFF. Written as DNA, the CDR3 is TGTGCCAGTAGTATAGATGGGGGGGCGGGTTACAATGAGCAGTTCTTC. The full variable domain, with the rest looked up from reference TRBV19 and TRBJ2-1, is DGGITQSPKYLFRKEGQNVTLSCEQNLNHDAMYWYRQDPGQGLRLIYYSQIVNDFQKGDIAEGYSVSREKKESFPLTVTSAQKNPTAFYLCASSIDGGAGYNEQFFGPGTRLTVL.

Only a few counts were recorded for this clonotype. A much larger clone is a single base away; this may be a read error. The chain has TRBV6-5 and TRBJ1-1; D is ambiguous. The germline V gene has CDR1 MNHEY and CDR2 SVGAGI. This CDR3 has 16 residues. CDR3 loop: CASSYEHVDMNTEALF. CDR3 sequence (DNA): TGTGCCAGCAGTTACGAACACGTTGACATGAACACTGAAGCTCTCTTT.

The chain has TRBV9 and TRBJ1-2; D perhaps matches TRBD1 (6 bases). This CDR3 has 13 residues. Germline loops: CDR1 SGDLS, CDR2 YYNGEE. V dropped 3 bases and J dropped 6 bases, with 12 bases sitting between them. DNA of the CDR3: TGTGCCAGCAGCGCTGGGACATATAATGGCTACACCTTC. This sequence encodes CASSAGTYNGYTF.

The chain combines TRBV20-1 with TRBJ2-3; D unresolved. The V gene lost 2 bases and the J gene lost 2 bases, with 11 bases spanning the gap. The CDR3 consists of 14 residues. Germline V gene data show CDR1 as DFQATT and CDR2 as SNEGSKA (reference sequence). The CDR3 spells CSARSPVSTDTQYF. CDR3 nucleotide sequence: TGCAGTGCTAGATCCCCAGTGTCCACAGATACGCAGTATTTT.

The chain employs TRBV20-1 and TRBJ2-3; D unresolved. Germline V gives CDR1 DFQATT, CDR2 SNEGSKA (reference sequence). The CDR3 length is 16 residues. The V end was cut by 3 bases, the J end by 0 bases, with 16 bases between. The DNA for the CDR3 is TGCAGTGCTAGTCCCCCCAGGTCCTCTAGCACAGATACGCAGTATTTT. It encodes CSASPPRSSSTDTQYF.

The chain links TRBV7-9 to TRBJ1-2, with D unclear. In germline, CDR1 is SEHNR, CDR2 FQNEAQ (reference sequence). The CDR3 is made up of 16 amino acids. Trimming pared 1 base from V and 6 bases from J, leaving 18 bases between. The CDR3 protein is CASSLGRPLFPDGYTF. CDR3 DNA: TGTGCCAGCAGCTTAGGAAGGCCGCTTTTCCCTGATGGCTACACCTTC.

This clonotype appeared many times. The chain joins TRBV7-2 to TRBJ2-5; 7 bases are shared with TRBD2. The CDR3 spans 14 residues. The J segment lost 2 bases and the V segment lost 5 bases, leaving 5 bases of the junction unmatched. The germline gives CDR1 SGHTA, CDR2 FQGNSA. CDR3 sequence (DNA): TGTGCCAGCAGCAAGGTCGGGGGGCAAGAGACCCAGTACTTC. Translated, it gives CASSKVGGQETQYF.

The chain has TRBV19 and TRBJ1-2; weak D call: TRBD1 (5 bases). CDR1 and CDR2 (germline): LNHDA, SQIVND (reference sequence). The CDR3 covers 14 residues. V was pared by 2 bases and J by 3 bases, with 10 bases between. CDR3 DNA sequence: TGTGCCAGTAGTATATTCGGGACGGACTATGGCTACACCTTC. Protein: CASSIFGTDYGYTF.

This clonotype was picked up many times. The J gene is TRBJ1-1, the V gene TRBV2, with TRBD1 matching over 7 bases. V gave up 5 bases and J gave up 1 base; unmatched junction bases: 4. CDR3 size: 14 residues. Germline lookup yields CDR1 SNHLY and CDR2 FYNNEI. The CDR3 bases are TGTGCCAGCAGTCAGACAGGGTGGAACACTGAAGCTTTCTTT. Protein: CASSQTGWNTEAFF.

The chain employs TRBV20-1 and TRBJ1-5, with D perhaps matching TRBD1 (5 bases). The germline V gene has CDR1 DFQATT and CDR2 SNEGSKA (reference sequence). V was trimmed by 4 bases and J by 5 bases, leaving 12 bases between them. The CDR3 has 13 residues. The CDR3 DNA reads as TGCAGTGCTACCCGGGACGGCGATCAGCCCCAGCATTTT. This encodes CSATRDGDQPQHF.

V usage is TRBV29-1 and J usage is TRBJ2-7; D gene ambiguous. CDR3 length equals 11 residues. The germline V gene has CDR1 SQVTM and CDR2 ANQGSEA. Between the trimmed V and J ends, which lost 7 bases and 5 bases, there was a span of 12 bases. The CDR3 DNA reads TGCAGCGCTTTTTCTAACCACGAGCAGTACTTC. This encodes CSAFSNHEQYF.

This clonotype was observed once. The chain links TRBV7-9 to TRBJ2-3; no definite D call. The V end was cut by 4 bases, the J end by 3 bases, with 17 bases between. Germline values: CDR1 SEHNR, CDR2 FQNEAQ (reference sequence). The length of the CDR3 is 16 residues. The CDR3 here is CASSSNVETGTDTQYF. For the CDR3, the DNA is TGTGCCAGCAGCTCCAATGTCGAAACGGGTACAGATACGCAGTATTTT. The whole variable domain, remainder taken from reference TRBV7-9 and TRBJ2-3, is DTGVSQNPRHKITKRGQNVTFRCDPISEHNRLYWYRQTLGQGPEFLTYFQNEAQLEKSRLLSDRFSAERPKGSFSTLEIQRTEQGDSAMYLCASSSNVETGTDTQYFGPGTRLTVL.

The chain links TRBV7-6 to TRBJ2-1, with a tentative D call TRBD2 (6 bases). This CDR3 is 14 amino acids long. Germline loops: CDR1 SGHVS, CDR2 FNYEAQ. V gave up 0 bases and J gave up 5 bases, with 8 bases separating them. The CDR3 nucleotides are TGTGCCAGCAGCTTAGCGCCGGGAGACAATGAGCAGTTCTTC. As protein: CASSLAPGDNEQFF. Together with reference TRBV7-6 and TRBJ2-1, the CDR3 gives the full variable domain: GAGVSQSPRYKVTKRGQDVALRCDPISGHVSLYWYRQALGQGPEFLTYFNYEAQQDKSGLPNDRFSAERPEGSISTLTIQRTEQRDSAMYRCASSLAPGDNEQFFGPGTRLTVL.

The chain combines TRBV13 with TRBJ2-3; 8 bases agree with TRBD2. CDR1 is PRHDT, CDR2 FYEKMQ, per germline (reference sequence). CDR3 length equals 17 residues. V gave up 4 bases and J gave up 2 bases; unmatched junction bases: 11. As DNA, the CDR3 is TGTGCCAGCAGCTCCCCTGTTAGCGGGACCCACACAGATACGCAGTATTTT. It is translated as CASSSPVSGTHTDTQYF.

The rearrangement uses TRBV5-1 and TRBJ1-3; TRBD1 matches 7 bases. With V trimmed by 0 bases and J by 4 bases, 16 bases remained unmatched. The germline V gene has CDR1 SGHRS and CDR2 YFSETQ. There are 19 residues in the CDR3. The CDR3 spells CASSLETGSAELGGNTIYF. For the CDR3, the DNA is TGCGCCAGCAGCTTGGAGACAGGGTCCGCCGAATTGGGGGGAAACACCATATATTTT.